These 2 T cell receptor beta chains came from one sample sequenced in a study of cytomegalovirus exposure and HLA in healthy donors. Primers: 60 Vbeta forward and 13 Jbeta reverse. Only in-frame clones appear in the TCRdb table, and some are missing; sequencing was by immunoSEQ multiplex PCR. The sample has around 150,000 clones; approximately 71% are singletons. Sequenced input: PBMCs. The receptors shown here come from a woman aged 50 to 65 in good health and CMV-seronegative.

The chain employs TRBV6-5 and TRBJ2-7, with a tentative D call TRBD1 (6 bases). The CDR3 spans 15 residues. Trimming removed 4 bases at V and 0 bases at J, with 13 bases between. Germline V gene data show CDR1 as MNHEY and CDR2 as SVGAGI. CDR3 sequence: CASSSPGGFSYEQYF. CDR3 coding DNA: TGTGCCAGCAGTTCCCCTGGGGGCTTCTCCTACGAGCAGTACTTC.

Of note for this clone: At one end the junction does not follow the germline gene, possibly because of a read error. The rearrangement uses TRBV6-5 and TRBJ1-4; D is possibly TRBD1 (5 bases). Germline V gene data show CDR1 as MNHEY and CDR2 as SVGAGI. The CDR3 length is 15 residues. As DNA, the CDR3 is TGTGCCGGCAGACTGTCCCCGGGGGCTAATGAAAAACTGTTTTTT. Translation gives CAGRLSPGANEKLFF.